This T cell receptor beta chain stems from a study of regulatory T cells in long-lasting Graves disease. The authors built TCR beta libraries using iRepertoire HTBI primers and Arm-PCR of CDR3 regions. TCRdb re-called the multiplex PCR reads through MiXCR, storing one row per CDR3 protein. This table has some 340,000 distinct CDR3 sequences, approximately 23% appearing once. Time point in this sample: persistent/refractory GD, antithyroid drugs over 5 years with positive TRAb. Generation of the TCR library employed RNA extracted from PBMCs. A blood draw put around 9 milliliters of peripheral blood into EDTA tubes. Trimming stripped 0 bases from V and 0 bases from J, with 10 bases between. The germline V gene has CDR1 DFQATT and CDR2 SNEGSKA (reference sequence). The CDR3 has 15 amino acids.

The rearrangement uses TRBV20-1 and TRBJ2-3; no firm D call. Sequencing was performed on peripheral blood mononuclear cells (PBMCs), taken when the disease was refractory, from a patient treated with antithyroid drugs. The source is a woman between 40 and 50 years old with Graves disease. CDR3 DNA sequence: TGCAGTGCTAGAGAATCGCAACCTAGCACAGATACGCAGTATTTT. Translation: CSARESQPSTDTQYF.